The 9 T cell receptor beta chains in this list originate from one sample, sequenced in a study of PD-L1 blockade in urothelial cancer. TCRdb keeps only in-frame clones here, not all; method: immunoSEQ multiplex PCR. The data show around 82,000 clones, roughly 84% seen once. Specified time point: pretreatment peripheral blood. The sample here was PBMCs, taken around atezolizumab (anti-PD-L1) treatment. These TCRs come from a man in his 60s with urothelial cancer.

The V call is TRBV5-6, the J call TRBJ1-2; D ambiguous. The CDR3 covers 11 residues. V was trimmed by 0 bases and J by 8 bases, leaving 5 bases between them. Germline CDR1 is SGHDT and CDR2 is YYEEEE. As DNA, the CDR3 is TGTGCCAGCAGCTTGGCGCAGGGCTACACCTTC. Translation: CASSLAQGYTF.

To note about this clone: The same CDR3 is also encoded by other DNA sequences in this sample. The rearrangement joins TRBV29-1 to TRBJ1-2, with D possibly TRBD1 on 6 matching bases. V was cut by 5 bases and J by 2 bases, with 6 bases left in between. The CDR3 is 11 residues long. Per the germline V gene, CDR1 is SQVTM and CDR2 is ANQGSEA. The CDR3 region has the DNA TGCAGCGTTCAGGGGAACTATGGCTACACCTTC. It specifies CSVQGNYGYTF. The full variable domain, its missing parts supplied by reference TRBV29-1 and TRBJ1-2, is SAVISQKPSRDICQRGTSLTIQCQVDSQVTMMFWYRQQPGQSLTLIATANQGSEATYESGFVIDKFPISRPNLTFSTLTVSNMSPEDSSIYLCSVQGNYGYTFGSGTRLTVV.

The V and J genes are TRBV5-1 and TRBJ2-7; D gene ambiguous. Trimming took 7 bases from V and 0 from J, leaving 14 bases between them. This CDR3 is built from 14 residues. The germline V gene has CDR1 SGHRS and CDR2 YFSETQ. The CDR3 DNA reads TGCGCCAGCCACTTAGGCAGGCTCTCCTACGAGCAGTACTTC. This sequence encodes CASHLGRLSYEQYF.

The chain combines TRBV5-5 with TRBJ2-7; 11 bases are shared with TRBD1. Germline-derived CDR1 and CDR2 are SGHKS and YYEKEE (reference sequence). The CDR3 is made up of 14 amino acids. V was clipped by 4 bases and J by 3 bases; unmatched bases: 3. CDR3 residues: CASSPGQGDYEQYF. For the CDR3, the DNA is TGTGCCAGCAGCCCGGGACAGGGGGACTACGAGCAGTACTTC.

The CDR3 nucleotides are TGTGCCAGCAGCCCACCGGGGGGCCTTAGAGAGACCCAGTACTTC. It codes for CASSPPGGLRETQYF. V usage is TRBV11-2 and J usage is TRBJ2-5; weak D call: TRBD2 (7 bases). This CDR3 region has 15 residues. Germline V lookup: CDR1 SGHAT, CDR2 FQNNGV. The V end lost 5 bases, the J end lost 4 bases, and 17 bases lay between the germline ends.

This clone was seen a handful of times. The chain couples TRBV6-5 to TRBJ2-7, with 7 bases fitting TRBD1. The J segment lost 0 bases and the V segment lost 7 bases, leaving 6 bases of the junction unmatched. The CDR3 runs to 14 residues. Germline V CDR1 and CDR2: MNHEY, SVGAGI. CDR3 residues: CASMVGQYSYEQYF. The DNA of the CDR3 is TGTGCCAGCATGGTGGGACAGTACTCCTACGAGCAGTACTTC.

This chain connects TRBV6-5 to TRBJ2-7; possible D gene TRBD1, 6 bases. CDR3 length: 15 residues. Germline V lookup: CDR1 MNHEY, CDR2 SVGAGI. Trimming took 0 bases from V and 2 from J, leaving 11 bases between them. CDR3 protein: CASSYSGRGTYEQYF. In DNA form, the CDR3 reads TGTGCCAGCAGTTACTCGGGCAGGGGAACCTACGAGCAGTACTTC.

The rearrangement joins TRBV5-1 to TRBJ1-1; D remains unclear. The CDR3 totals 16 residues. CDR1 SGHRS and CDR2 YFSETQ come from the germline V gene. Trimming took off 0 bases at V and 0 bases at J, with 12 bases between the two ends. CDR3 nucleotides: TGCGCCAGCAGCTTGGATGGGTCAGGCCTGAACACTGAAGCTTTCTTT. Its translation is CASSLDGSGLNTEAFF.

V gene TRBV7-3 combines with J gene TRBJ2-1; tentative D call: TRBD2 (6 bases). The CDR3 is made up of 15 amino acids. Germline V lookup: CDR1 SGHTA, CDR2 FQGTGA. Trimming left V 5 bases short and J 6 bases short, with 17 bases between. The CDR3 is CASSPEPTSRNEQFF. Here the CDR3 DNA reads TGTGCCAGCAGCCCAGAGCCGACTAGTCGCAATGAGCAGTTCTTC.